A selection of T cell receptor beta chains follows, all from one sample in a study of blood T cells in healthy people across ages. TCRdb fed the 5' RACE reads into MiXCR, producing one record per CDR3 protein. The sample carries around 1,900,000 distinct CDR3 sequences, around 40% recorded once. Material for sequencing was blood. These TCRs come from a human donor in good health. CDR3s include the opening cysteine and the closing phenylalanine or tryptophan. The D gene is left open where the match is weak. Size is omitted from some rows. Given values are once, few, many or a class for expanded clones.

v_gene: TRBV7-9; abundance: NA; d_gene: NA; j_gene: TRBJ2-1; CDR3aa: CASSSIRWDTYNEQFF; CDR3nt: TGTGCCAGCAGTTCAATCCGGTGGGATACCTACAATGAGCAGTTCTTC
v_gene: TRBV29-1; abundance: NA; d_gene: NA; j_gene: TRBJ1-2; CDR3aa: CSVVESGVGYTF; CDR3nt: TGCAGCGTTGTGGAGTCTGGAGTCGGCTACACCTTC
v_gene: TRBV28; abundance: NA; d_gene: NA; j_gene: TRBJ2-3; CDR3aa: CASSQGVFRCTDTQYF; CDR3nt: TGTGCCAGCAGCCAAGGAGTTTTTCGATGCACAGATACGCAGTATTTT
v_gene: TRBV20-1; abundance: few; d_gene: NA; j_gene: TRBJ1-2; CDR3aa: CSAREPGIRNFYGYTF; CDR3nt: TGCAGTGCTAGAGAGCCGGGGATCCGCAACTTCTATGGCTACACCTTC
v_gene: TRBV7-2; abundance: few; d_gene: NA; j_gene: TRBJ2-7; CDR3aa: CASSLSTGQGYYEQYF; CDR3nt: TGTGCCAGCAGCTTAAGTACAGGGCAGGGATACTACGAGCAGTACTTC
v_gene: TRBV7-3; abundance: NA; d_gene: NA; j_gene: TRBJ2-3; CDR3aa: CASSSSGLGADTQYF; CDR3nt: TGTGCCAGCAGCTCAAGTGGCCTAGGGGCAGATACGCAGTATTTT
v_gene: TRBV5-1; abundance: NA; d_gene: TRBD2; j_gene: TRBJ2-1; CDR3aa: CASSSTGGSSYNEQFF; CDR3nt: TGCGCCAGCAGCAGCACCGGGGGGAGCTCCTACAATGAGCAGTTCTTC
v_gene: TRBV7-9; abundance: NA; d_gene: TRBD2; j_gene: TRBJ2-7; CDR3aa: CASSRPSSGRTYEQYF; CDR3nt: TGTGCCAGCAGCAGGCCTTCTAGCGGGCGAACCTACGAGCAGTACTTC
v_gene: TRBV5-1; abundance: few; d_gene: TRBD1; j_gene: TRBJ2-7; CDR3aa: CASRTGTGYEQYF; CDR3nt: TGCGCCAGTAGGACAGGAACTGGCTACGAGCAGTACTTC
v_gene: TRBV28; abundance: NA; d_gene: TRBD1; j_gene: TRBJ2-4; CDR3aa: CASETGQGPSRQYF; CDR3nt: TGTGCCAGTGAAACCGGACAGGGACCATCGCGGCAGTACTTC
v_gene: TRBV25-1; abundance: few; d_gene: NA; j_gene: TRBJ1-2; CDR3aa: CASEAGTGYGYTF; CDR3nt: TGTGCCAGTGAAGCCGGGACCGGCTATGGCTACACCTTC
v_gene: TRBV7-9; abundance: NA; d_gene: TRBD2; j_gene: TRBJ2-7; CDR3aa: CASSRAGLGSYEQYF; CDR3nt: TGTGCCAGCAGCCGAGCGGGACTAGGCTCCTACGAGCAGTACTTC
v_gene: TRBV7-9; abundance: NA; d_gene: TRBD1; j_gene: TRBJ2-4; CDR3aa: CASSLGQGVKNVQYF; CDR3nt: TGTGCCAGCAGCTTAGGACAGGGCGTCAAAAACGTTCAGTACTTC
v_gene: TRBV9; abundance: NA; d_gene: TRBD1; j_gene: TRBJ1-2; CDR3aa: CASRGTGRLNYGYTF; CDR3nt: TGTGCCAGCAGAGGGACAGGGAGACTTAACTATGGCTACACCTTC
v_gene: TRBV7-8; abundance: few; d_gene: TRBD1; j_gene: TRBJ1-6; CDR3aa: CASSRQGGSGDSPLHF; CDR3nt: TGTGCCAGCAGCCGACAGGGGGGGTCAGGAGATTCACCCCTCCACTTT
v_gene: TRBV24-1; abundance: NA; d_gene: TRBD1; j_gene: TRBJ2-1; CDR3aa: CATSDLGRGLSNEQFF; CDR3nt: TGTGCCACCAGTGATTTGGGCAGGGGGCTGAGCAATGAGCAGTTCTTC
v_gene: TRBV7-9; abundance: NA; d_gene: NA; j_gene: TRBJ1-4; CDR3aa: CASSLGVPGLNEKLFF; CDR3nt: TGTGCCAGCAGCTTAGGGGTCCCCGGATTAAATGAAAAACTGTTTTTT
v_gene: TRBV2; abundance: few; d_gene: NA; j_gene: TRBJ2-7; CDR3aa: CASSLRRTYEQYF; CDR3nt: TGTGCCAGCAGCCTCAGGCGAACCTACGAGCAGTACTTC
v_gene: TRBV29-1; abundance: few; d_gene: NA; j_gene: TRBJ2-3; CDR3aa: CSARGESSGTDTQYF; CDR3nt: TGCAGCGCGAGAGGGGAGTCTAGCGGCACAGATACGCAGTATTTT
v_gene: TRBV18; abundance: NA; d_gene: NA; j_gene: TRBJ1-1; CDR3aa: CATRAASRYTEAFF; CDR3nt: TGTGCCACACGGGCAGCCAGCCGGTACACTGAAGCTTTCTTT
v_gene: TRBV7-2; abundance: NA; d_gene: TRBD2; j_gene: TRBJ2-1; CDR3aa: CASSPTSGGAMNEQFF; CDR3nt: TGTGCCAGCAGCCCAACAAGCGGGGGGGCGATGAATGAGCAGTTCTTC
v_gene: TRBV7-9; abundance: NA; d_gene: TRBD1; j_gene: TRBJ2-5; CDR3aa: CASSLAPGTGGQEAQYF; CDR3nt: TGTGCCAGCAGCTTAGCACCCGGGACAGGGGGACAAGAGGCCCAGTACTTC
v_gene: TRBV3-1; abundance: NA; d_gene: NA; j_gene: TRBJ1-1; CDR3aa: CASSQALGTGFSGTEAFF; CDR3nt: TGTGCCAGCAGCCAAGCCCTAGGTACAGGGTTTTCGGGCACTGAAGCTTTCTTT
v_gene: TRBV20-1; abundance: NA; d_gene: NA; j_gene: TRBJ2-2; CDR3aa: CSATIPQANTGELFF; CDR3nt: TGCAGTGCTACCATACCTCAGGCTAACACCGGGGAGCTGTTTTTT
v_gene: TRBV7-9; abundance: NA; d_gene: NA; j_gene: TRBJ2-7; CDR3aa: CAGSSSGLTYEQYF; CDR3nt: TGTGCCGGCAGTTCCAGCGGGTTAACCTACGAGCAGTACTTC
v_gene: TRBV6-5; abundance: many; d_gene: NA; j_gene: TRBJ2-7; CDR3aa: CASSLTGQYEQYF; CDR3nt: TGTGCCAGCAGTTTAACAGGGCAATACGAGCAGTACTTC
v_gene: TRBV5-1; abundance: few; d_gene: NA; j_gene: TRBJ1-4; CDR3aa: CASSLGGVEEKLFF; CDR3nt: TGCGCCAGCAGCTTGGGCGGGGTCGAAGAAAAACTGTTTTTT
v_gene: TRBV7-6; abundance: NA; d_gene: NA; j_gene: TRBJ2-1; CDR3aa: CASSSHGGDSYNEQFF; CDR3nt: TGTGCCAGCAGCTCACACGGAGGGGACAGCTACAATGAGCAGTTCTTC
v_gene: TRBV4-3; abundance: NA; d_gene: NA; j_gene: TRBJ2-3; CDR3aa: CTSSQEVVAEGLTDTQYF; CDR3nt: TGCACCAGCAGCCAAGAGGTTGTAGCGGAGGGACTCACAGATACGCAGTATTTT
v_gene: TRBV6-6; abundance: NA; d_gene: TRBD1; j_gene: TRBJ1-1; CDR3aa: CASTLQGDMNTEAFF; CDR3nt: TGTGCCAGCACTCTACAGGGGGATATGAACACTGAAGCTTTCTTT
v_gene: TRBV4-3; abundance: NA; d_gene: NA; j_gene: TRBJ2-6; CDR3aa: CTSSQDPSPGANVLTF; CDR3nt: TGCACCAGCAGCCAGGACCCTAGCCCTGGGGCCAACGTCCTGACTTTC
v_gene: TRBV12-3/TRBV12-4; abundance: NA; d_gene: TRBD1; j_gene: TRBJ2-3; CDR3aa: CASSSRSTGGQREYF; CDR3nt: TGTGCCAGCAGTTCTAGGTCGACAGGGGGCCAAAGGGAGTATTTT
v_gene: TRBV2; abundance: once; d_gene: NA; j_gene: TRBJ1-2; CDR3aa: CASSGRIQNYGYTF; CDR3nt: TGTGCCAGCAGTGGAAGGATACAGAACTATGGCTACACCTTC
v_gene: TRBV24-1; abundance: few; d_gene: NA; j_gene: TRBJ2-1; CDR3aa: CATSDPPGPLGHEQFF; CDR3nt: TGTGCCACCAGTGACCCTCCGGGACCACTAGGGCATGAGCAGTTCTTC
v_gene: TRBV5-1; abundance: few; d_gene: TRBD1; j_gene: TRBJ2-3; CDR3aa: CASSLRQGNTDTQYF; CDR3nt: TGCGCCAGCAGCTTGCGACAGGGTAACACAGATACGCAGTATTTT
v_gene: TRBV5-1; abundance: few; d_gene: NA; j_gene: TRBJ2-3; CDR3aa: CASSGREDTQYF; CDR3nt: TGCGCCAGCAGCGGCAGGGAAGATACGCAGTATTTT
v_gene: TRBV11-2; abundance: NA; d_gene: NA; j_gene: TRBJ1-6; CDR3aa: CASSSATPNSPLHF; CDR3nt: TGTGCCAGCAGCAGCGCCACCCCGAATTCACCCCTCCACTTT